This T cell receptor (beta chain) was found in a study of Graves' ophthalmopathy and Graves' hyperthyroidism. RNA transcripts yielded amplified TCR beta CDR3 regions. HTBI primers primed a first-round RT-PCR, and a second-round multiplex PCR followed. TCRdb reanalysed the multiplex PCR reads using MiXCR and keeps one entry per CDR3 protein. Of roughly 39,000 distinct CDR3 sequences listed, roughly 52% were seen once; the top ten hold roughly 24%. Germline V gene sequence: CDR1 LNHDA, CDR2 SQIVND (reference sequence). There are 17 residues in the CDR3. The germline V and J ends were trimmed by 3 bases and 5 bases, with 21 bases remaining between them.

The sequence came from an adult woman with stable Graves' hyperthyroidism. Material: peripheral blood. The J gene is TRBJ2-3, the V gene TRBV19, with D maybe TRBD1 (6 bases). The CDR3 coding sequence is TGTGCCAGTAGTATTCCGACACGGGGCCTAGGGGGAGATACGCAGTATTTT. Its protein product is CASSIPTRGLGGDTQYF. The full variable domain, rest sourced from reference TRBV19 and TRBJ2-3, is DGGITQSPKYLFRKEGQNVTLSCEQNLNHDAMYWYRQDPGQGLRLIYYSQIVNDFQKGDIAEGYSVSREKKESFPLTVTSAQKNPTAFYLCASSIPTRGLGGDTQYFGPGTRLTVL.